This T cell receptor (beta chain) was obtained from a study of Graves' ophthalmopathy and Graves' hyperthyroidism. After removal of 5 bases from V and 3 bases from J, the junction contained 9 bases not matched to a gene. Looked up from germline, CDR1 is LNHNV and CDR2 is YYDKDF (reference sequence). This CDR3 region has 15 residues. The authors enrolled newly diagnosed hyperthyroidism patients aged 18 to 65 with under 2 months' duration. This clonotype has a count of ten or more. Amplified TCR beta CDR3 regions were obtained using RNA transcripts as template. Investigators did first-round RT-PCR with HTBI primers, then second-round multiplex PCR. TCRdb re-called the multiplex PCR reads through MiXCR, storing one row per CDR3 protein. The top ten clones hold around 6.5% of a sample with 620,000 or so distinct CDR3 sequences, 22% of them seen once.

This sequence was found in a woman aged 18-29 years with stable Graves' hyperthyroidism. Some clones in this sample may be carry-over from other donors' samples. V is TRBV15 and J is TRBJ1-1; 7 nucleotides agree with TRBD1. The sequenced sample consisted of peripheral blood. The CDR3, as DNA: TGTGCCACCAGCGGCAGACAGGGCGGGTACACTGAAGCTTTCTTT. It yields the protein CATSGRQGGYTEAFF.